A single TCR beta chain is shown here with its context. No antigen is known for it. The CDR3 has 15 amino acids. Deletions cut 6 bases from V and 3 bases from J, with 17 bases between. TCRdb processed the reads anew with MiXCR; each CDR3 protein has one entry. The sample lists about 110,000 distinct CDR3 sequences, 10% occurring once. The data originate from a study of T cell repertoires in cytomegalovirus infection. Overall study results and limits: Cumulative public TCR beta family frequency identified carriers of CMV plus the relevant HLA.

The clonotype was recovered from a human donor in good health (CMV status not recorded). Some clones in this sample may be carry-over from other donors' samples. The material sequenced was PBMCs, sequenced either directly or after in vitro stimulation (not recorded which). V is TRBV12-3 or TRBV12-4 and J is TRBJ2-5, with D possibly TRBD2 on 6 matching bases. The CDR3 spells CASRAQPLAEETQYF. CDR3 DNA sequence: TGTGCCAGCAGAGCCCAACCACTAGCTGAAGAGACCCAGTACTTC.